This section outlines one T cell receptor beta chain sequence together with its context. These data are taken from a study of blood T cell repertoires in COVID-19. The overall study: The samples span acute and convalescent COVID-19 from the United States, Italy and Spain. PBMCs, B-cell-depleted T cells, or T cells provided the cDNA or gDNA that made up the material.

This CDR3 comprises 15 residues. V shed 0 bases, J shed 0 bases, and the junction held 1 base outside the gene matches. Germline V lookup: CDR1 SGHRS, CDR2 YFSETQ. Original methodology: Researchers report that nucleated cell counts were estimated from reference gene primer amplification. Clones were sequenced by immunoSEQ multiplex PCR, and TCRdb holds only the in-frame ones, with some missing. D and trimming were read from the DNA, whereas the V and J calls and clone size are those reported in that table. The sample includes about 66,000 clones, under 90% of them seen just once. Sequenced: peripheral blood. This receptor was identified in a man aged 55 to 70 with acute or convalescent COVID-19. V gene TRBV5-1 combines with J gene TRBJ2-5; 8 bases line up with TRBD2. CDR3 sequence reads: CASSLAGGYQETQYF. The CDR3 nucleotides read TGCGCCAGCAGCTTGGCGGGGGGGTACCAAGAGACCCAGTACTTC.